This T cell receptor (beta chain) was sequenced for a study of blood T cell repertoires in COVID-19. Study at large: Donors in the United States, Italy and Spain gave samples during acute or convalescent COVID-19. Sample material is recorded as cDNA or gDNA derived from T cells, B-cell-depleted T cells, or PBMCs.

Per germline, CDR1 PRHDT and CDR2 FYEKMQ (reference sequence). The CDR3 contains 15 residues. V was trimmed by 2 bases and J by 2 bases, leaving 11 bases between them. Authors' analysis steps: Amplifying reference gene primers gave estimates of nucleated cell counts. The table came from immunoSEQ multiplex PCR; TCRdb's copy has only in-frame clones and leaves some out. V, J and clone size reflect that table, while D and trimming were determined from the DNA. The sample lists about 70,000 clones; approximately 86% were seen once. Sequenced material: peripheral blood. The sequence derives from a woman between 55 and 75 years old with acute or convalescent COVID-19. The chain recombines TRBV13 with TRBJ2-3; D unclear. The chain's CDR3 is CASSLRFRSTDTQYF. For the CDR3, the DNA is TGTGCCAGCAGCTTACGTTTCAGGTCCACAGATACGCAGTATTTT.